The entry that follows covers one T cell receptor beta chain sequence. This specimen comes from a study of blood T cell repertoires in COVID-19. The protocol was immunoSEQ multiplex PCR, while the TCRdb copy is restricted to in-frame clones and leaves out a portion. This repertoire shows around 170,000 clones, about 80% found once; its top ten account for roughly 6.8%. The CDR3 has 14 amino acids. Unmatched junction bases numbered 4, after V lost 6 bases and J lost 7 bases. Germline CDR1 LNHDA, CDR2 SQIVND (reference sequence). The TCR comes from a man aged 65-85 years with active or convalescent COVID-19. The specimen was peripheral blood. V gene TRBV19 combines with J gene TRBJ1-4; 11 bases line up with TRBD1. The CDR3 loop is CASRAGTGGEKLFF. CDR3 sequence (DNA): TGTGCCAGTAGAGCCGGGACAGGGGGTGAAAAACTGTTTTTT. The full variable domain, its missing parts supplied by reference TRBV19 and TRBJ1-4, is DGGITQSPKYLFRKEGQNVTLSCEQNLNHDAMYWYRQDPGQGLRLIYYSQIVNDFQKGDIAEGYSVSREKKESFPLTVTSAQKNPTAFYLCASRAGTGGEKLFFGSGTQLSVL.